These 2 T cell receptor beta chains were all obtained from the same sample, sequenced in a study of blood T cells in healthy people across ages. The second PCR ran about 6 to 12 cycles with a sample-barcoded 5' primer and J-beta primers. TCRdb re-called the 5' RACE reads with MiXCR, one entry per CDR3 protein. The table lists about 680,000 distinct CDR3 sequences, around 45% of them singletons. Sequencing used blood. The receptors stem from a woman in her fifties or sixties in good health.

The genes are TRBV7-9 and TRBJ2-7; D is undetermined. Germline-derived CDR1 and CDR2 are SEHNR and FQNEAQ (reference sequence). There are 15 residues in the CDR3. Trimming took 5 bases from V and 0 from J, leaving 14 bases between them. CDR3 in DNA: TGTGCCAGCAGCCCTGGACGCGAGAGCTCCTACGAGCAGTACTTC. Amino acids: CASSPGRESSYEQYF.

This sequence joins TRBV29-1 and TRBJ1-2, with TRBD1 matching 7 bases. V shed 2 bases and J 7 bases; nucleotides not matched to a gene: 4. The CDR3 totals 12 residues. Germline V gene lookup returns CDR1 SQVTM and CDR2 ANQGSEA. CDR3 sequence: CSVERGRSGYTF. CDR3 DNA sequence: TGCAGCGTTGAAAGGGGGCGGAGTGGCTACACCTTC.